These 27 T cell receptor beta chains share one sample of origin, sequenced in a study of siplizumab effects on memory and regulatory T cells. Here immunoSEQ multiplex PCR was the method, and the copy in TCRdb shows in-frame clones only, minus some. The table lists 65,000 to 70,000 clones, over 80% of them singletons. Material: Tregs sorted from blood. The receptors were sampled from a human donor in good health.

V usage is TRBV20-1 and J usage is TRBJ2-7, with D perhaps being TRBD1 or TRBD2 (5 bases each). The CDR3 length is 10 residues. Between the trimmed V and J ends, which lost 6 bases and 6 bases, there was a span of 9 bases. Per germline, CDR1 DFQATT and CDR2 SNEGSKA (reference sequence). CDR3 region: CSATRGEQYF. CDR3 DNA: TGCAGTGCCACTAGGGGCGAGCAGTACTTC.

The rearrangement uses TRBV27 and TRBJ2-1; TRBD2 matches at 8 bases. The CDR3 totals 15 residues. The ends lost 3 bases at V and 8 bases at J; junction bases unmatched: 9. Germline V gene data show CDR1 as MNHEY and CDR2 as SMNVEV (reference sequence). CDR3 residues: CASSFGGAQAYEQFF. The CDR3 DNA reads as TGTGCCAGCAGTTTCGGGGGGGCTCAGGCATATGAGCAGTTCTTC.

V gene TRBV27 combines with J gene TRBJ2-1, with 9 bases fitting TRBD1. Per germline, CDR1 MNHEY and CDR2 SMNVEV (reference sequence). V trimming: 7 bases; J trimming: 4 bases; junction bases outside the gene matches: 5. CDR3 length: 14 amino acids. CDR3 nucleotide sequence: TGTGCCAGCAAAACAGGGGGCCAGTACAATGAGCAGTTCTTC. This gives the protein CASKTGGQYNEQFF.

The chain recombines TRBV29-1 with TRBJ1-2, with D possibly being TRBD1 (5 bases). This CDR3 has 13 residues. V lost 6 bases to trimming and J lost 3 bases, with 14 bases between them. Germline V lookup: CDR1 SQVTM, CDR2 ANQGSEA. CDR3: CSVLTDSYYGYTF. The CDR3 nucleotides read TGCAGCGTCCTAACCGACAGCTACTATGGCTACACCTTC.

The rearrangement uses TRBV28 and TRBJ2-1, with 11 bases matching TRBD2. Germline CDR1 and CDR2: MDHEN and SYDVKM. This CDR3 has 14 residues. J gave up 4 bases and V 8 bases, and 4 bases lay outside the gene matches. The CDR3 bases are TGTGCCAGCGGACTAGCGGGTTCGTACAATGAGCAGTTCTTC. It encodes CASGLAGSYNEQFF. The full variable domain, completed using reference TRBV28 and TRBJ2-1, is DVKVTQSSRYLVKRTGEKVFLECVQDMDHENMFWYRQDPGLGLRLIYFSYDVKMKEKGDIPEGYSVSREKKERFSLILESASTNQTSMYLCASGLAGSYNEQFFGPGTRLTVL.

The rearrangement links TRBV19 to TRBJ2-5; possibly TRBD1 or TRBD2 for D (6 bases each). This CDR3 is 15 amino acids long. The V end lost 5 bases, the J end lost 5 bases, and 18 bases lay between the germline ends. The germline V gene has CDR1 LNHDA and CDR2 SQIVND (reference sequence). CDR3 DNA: TGTGCCAGTAGTCTAGGACACCTCGGGGGCGAGACCCAGTACTTC. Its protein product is CASSLGHLGGETQYF.

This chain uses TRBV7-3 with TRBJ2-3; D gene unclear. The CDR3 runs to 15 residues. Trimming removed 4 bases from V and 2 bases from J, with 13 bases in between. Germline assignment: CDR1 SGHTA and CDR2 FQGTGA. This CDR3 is CASSSTGQATDTQYF. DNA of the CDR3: TGTGCCAGCAGCTCGACGGGCCAGGCCACAGATACGCAGTATTTT.

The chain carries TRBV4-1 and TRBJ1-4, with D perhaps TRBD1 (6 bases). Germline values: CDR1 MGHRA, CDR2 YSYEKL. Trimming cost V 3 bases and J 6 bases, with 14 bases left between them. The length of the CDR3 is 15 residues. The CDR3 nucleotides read TGCGCCAGCAGCCAGGCCACAGGGCGTGATGAAAAACTGTTTTTT. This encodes CASSQATGRDEKLFF.

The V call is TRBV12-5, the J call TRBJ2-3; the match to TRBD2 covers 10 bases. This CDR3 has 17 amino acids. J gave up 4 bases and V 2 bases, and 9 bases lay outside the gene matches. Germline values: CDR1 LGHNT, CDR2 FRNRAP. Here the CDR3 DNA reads TGTGCTAGTGGTTTGCCCCCGGCTAGCGGGAGTCCAGATACGCAGTATTTT. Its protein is CASGLPPASGSPDTQYF.

CDR3 in DNA: TGTGCCAGCTCATCAGGGACTATCTACGAGCAGTACTTC. Translated: CASSSGTIYEQYF. This chain links TRBV18 with TRBJ2-7, with 7 bases aligning to TRBD2. Germline V CDR1 and CDR2: KGHSH, LQKENI. The V segment lost 5 bases and the J segment 3 bases; nucleotides outside the gene matches: 4. The CDR3 has 13 amino acids. Supplemented by reference TRBV18 and TRBJ2-7, the full variable domain reads NAGVMQNPRHLVRRRGQEARLRCSPMKGHSHVYWYRQLPEEGLKFMVYLQKENIIDESGMPKERFSAEFPKEGPSILRIQQVVRGDSAAYFCASSSGTIYEQYFGPGTRLTVT.

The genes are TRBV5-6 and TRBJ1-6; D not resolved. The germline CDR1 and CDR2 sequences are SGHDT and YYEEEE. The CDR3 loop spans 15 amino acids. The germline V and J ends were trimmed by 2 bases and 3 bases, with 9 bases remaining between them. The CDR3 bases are TGTGCCAGCAGCTTTCGTCAAATCTATAATTCACCCCTCCACTTT. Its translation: CASSFRQIYNSPLHF.

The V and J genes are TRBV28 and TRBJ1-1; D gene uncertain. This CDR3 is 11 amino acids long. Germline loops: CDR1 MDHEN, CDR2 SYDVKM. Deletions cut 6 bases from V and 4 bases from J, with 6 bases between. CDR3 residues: CASSLLTEAFF. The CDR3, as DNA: TGTGCCAGCAGCCTTCTCACTGAAGCTTTCTTT.

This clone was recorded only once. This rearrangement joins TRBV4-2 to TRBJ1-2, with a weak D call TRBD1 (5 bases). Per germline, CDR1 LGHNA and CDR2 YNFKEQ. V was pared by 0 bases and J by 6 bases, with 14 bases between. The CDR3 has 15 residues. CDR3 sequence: CASSQDPQGKDGYTF. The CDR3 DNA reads TGTGCCAGCAGCCAAGACCCCCAGGGAAAGGATGGCTACACCTTC.

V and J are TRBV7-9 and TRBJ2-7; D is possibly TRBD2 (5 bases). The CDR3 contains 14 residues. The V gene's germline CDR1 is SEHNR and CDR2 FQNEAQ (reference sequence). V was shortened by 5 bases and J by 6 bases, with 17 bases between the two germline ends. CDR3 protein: CASSPPGSVREQYF. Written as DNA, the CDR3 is TGTGCCAGCAGCCCCCCTGGGAGTGTCCGCGAGCAGTACTTC.

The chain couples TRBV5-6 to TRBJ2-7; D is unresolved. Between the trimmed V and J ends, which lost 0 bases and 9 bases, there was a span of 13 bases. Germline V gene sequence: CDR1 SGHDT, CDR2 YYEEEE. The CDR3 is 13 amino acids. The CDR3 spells CASSLVTGEGQYF. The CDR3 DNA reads TGTGCCAGCAGCTTGGTTACTGGGGAAGGGCAGTACTTC.

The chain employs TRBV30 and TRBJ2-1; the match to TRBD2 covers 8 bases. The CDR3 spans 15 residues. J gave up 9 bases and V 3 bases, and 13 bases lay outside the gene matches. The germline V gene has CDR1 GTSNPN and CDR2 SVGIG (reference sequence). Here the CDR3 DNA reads TGTGCCTGGAGCTTAACCGGGACTAGAGCCCGTGAGCAGTTCTTC. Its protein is CAWSLTGTRAREQFF.

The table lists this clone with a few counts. CDR3 nucleotides: TGCAGTGGACAGCTAGACACTGAAGCTTTCTTT. It is translated as CSGQLDTEAFF. This sequence joins TRBV29-1 and TRBJ1-1; weak D call: TRBD1 (6 bases). In germline, CDR1 is SQVTM, CDR2 ANQGSEA. The CDR3 is made up of 11 amino acids.

DNA for the CDR3: TGTGCCAGCAGCGCGAGACTAGCGGGAGTGATCCATGAGCAGTTCTTC. Its protein product is CASSARLAGVIHEQFF. The gene calls are TRBV5-4 and TRBJ2-1, with TRBD2 matching 12 bases. The CDR3 has 16 amino acids. Trimming at V came to 4 bases and at J to 8 bases, leaving 10 bases not matched to a gene. Germline loops: CDR1 SGHNT, CDR2 YYREEE (reference sequence).

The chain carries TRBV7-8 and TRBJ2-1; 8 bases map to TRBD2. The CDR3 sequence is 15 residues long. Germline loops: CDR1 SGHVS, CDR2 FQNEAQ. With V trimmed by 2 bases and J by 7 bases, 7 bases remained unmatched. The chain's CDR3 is CASSLLAGGGNEQFF. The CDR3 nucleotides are TGTGCCAGCAGCTTACTGGCGGGAGGAGGAAATGAGCAGTTCTTC.

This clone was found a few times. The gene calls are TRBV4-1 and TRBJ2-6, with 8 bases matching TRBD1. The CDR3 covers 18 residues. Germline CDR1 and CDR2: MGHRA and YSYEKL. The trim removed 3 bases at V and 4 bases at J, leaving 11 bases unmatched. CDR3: CASSHTGGGLGGANVLTF. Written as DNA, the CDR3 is TGCGCCAGCAGCCACACAGGGGGAGGCCTGGGAGGGGCCAACGTCCTGACTTTC.

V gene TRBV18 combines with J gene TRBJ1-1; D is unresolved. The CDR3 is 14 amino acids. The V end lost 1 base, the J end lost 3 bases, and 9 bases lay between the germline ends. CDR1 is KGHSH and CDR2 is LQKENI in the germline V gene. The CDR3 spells CASSPRSGDTEAFF. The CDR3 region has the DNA TGTGCCAGCTCACCACGGAGCGGGGACACTGAAGCTTTCTTT.

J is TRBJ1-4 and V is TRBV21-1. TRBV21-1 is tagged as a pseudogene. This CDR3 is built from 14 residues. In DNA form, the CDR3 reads TGTGCCAGCAGCACCACCCCGCGGGAGGGAAAACTGTTTTTT. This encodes CASSTTPREGKLFF.

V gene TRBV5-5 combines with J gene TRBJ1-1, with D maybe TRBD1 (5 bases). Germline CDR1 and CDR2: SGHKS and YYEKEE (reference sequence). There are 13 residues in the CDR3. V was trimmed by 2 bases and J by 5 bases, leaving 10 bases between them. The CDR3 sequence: CASSFSGLTEAFF. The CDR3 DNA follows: TGTGCCAGCAGCTTTTCAGGGCTAACTGAAGCTTTCTTT.

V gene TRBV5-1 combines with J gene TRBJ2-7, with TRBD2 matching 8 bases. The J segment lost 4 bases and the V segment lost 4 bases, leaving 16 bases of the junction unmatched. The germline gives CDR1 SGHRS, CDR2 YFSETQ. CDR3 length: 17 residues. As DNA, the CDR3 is TGCGCCAGCAGCGCTGGCCTTCCGGCGGGGGGCCGGTACGAGCAGTACTTC. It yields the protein CASSAGLPAGGRYEQYF.

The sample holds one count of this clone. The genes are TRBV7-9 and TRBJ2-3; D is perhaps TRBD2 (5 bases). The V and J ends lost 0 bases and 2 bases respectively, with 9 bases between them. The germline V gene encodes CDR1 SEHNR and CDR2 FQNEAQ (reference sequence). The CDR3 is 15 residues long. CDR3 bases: TGTGCCAGCAGCTTAGCCGAGACTAACACAGATACGCAGTATTTT. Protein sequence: CASSLAETNTDTQYF.

CDR3 protein: CAWNLRLASNEQFF. As DNA, the CDR3 is TGTGCCTGGAACCTCCGACTAGCGAGCAATGAGCAGTTCTTC. The J gene is TRBJ2-1, the V gene TRBV30, with 8 bases lining up with TRBD2. CDR3 length: 14 amino acids. The V gene's germline CDR1 is GTSNPN and CDR2 SVGIG (reference sequence). V was clipped by 4 bases and J by 6 bases; unmatched bases: 8.

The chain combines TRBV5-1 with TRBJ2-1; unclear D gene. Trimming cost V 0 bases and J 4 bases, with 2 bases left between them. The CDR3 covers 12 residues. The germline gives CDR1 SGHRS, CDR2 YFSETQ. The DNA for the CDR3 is TGCGCCAGCAGCTTGGATTACAATGAGCAGTTCTTC. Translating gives CASSLDYNEQFF.